This is a list of T cell receptor beta chains from one sample in a study of control samples from healthy donors and cancer patients. Libraries were prepared by immunoSEQ multiplex PCR; TCRdb keeps only in-frame clonotypes and omits some of them. This sample has about 98,000 clones, with 82% found just once. Material: blood. The receptors were gathered from a man aged 60 to 75 in good health. Each CDR3 is given with its conserved first and last residue. Each record gives: D gene, clone size, CDR3 length, V gene, J gene, CDR3 DNA, CDR3 protein. D genes are given only for firm matches. Size is stated for part of the rows, as once, few or many counts, or as a class when the clone is expanded.

d_gene: -; abundance: -; len: 14; v_gene: TRBV24-1; j_gene: TRBJ2-3; CDR3nt: TGTGCCACCAGTGATTCCCGGACTGGCCCGGGACAGTATTTT; CDR3aa: CATSDSRTGPGQYF
d_gene: -; abundance: once; len: 14; v_gene: TRBV7-9; j_gene: TRBJ1-5; CDR3nt: TGTGCCAGCAGCCTAAGACGGTATCGACAGCCCCAGCATTTT; CDR3aa: CASSLRRYRQPQHF
d_gene: TRBD2; abundance: -; len: 18; v_gene: TRBV27; j_gene: TRBJ2-1; CDR3nt: TGTGCCAGCAGTTTGAGGACTAGCGGGACCGGCAGGGGCAATGAGCAGTTCTTC; CDR3aa: CASSLRTSGTGRGNEQFF
d_gene: TRBD2; abundance: few; len: 15; v_gene: TRBV5-6; j_gene: TRBJ2-7; CDR3nt: TGTGCCAGCAGCCTGTTGAGCGGGAGAACCTACGAGCAGTACTTC; CDR3aa: CASSLLSGRTYEQYF
d_gene: -; abundance: -; len: 14; v_gene: TRBV15; j_gene: TRBJ2-7; CDR3nt: TGTGCCACCAGCAGTGACGTCAGCTCCTACGAGCAGTACTTC; CDR3aa: CATSSDVSSYEQYF
d_gene: -; abundance: -; len: 13; v_gene: TRBV15; j_gene: TRBJ1-5; CDR3nt: TGTGCCACCAGCAGAGATCCGGATCAGCCCCAGCATTTT; CDR3aa: CATSRDPDQPQHF
d_gene: TRBD1; abundance: -; len: 19; v_gene: TRBV24-1; j_gene: TRBJ2-2; CDR3nt: TGTGCCACCGGGGGGCCGGGACAGGGTACGAACAGGGACACCGGGGAGCTGTTTTTT; CDR3aa: CATGGPGQGTNRDTGELFF
d_gene: TRBD1; abundance: -; len: 16; v_gene: TRBV30; j_gene: TRBJ1-1; CDR3nt: TGTGCCTGGAGTCCACGGGACAGGGGGCGGTGGACTGAAGCTTTCTTT; CDR3aa: CAWSPRDRGRWTEAFF
d_gene: -; abundance: once; len: 13; v_gene: TRBV18; j_gene: TRBJ1-1; CDR3nt: TGTGCCAGCTCACCAGCACTGAACACTGAAGCTTTCTTT; CDR3aa: CASSPALNTEAFF
d_gene: -; abundance: once; len: 15; v_gene: TRBV6-4; j_gene: TRBJ2-3; CDR3nt: TGTGCCTCCTCGGACGGGGGGCATAGCACAGATACGCAGTATTTT; CDR3aa: CASSDGGHSTDTQYF
d_gene: -; abundance: -; len: 12; v_gene: TRBV21-1; j_gene: TRBJ2-1; CDR3nt: TGTGCCAGCAGCAAAGGAGAGAATGAGCAGTTCTTC; CDR3aa: CASSKGENEQFF
d_gene: -; abundance: few; len: 11; v_gene: TRBV30; j_gene: TRBJ2-1; CDR3nt: TGTGCCTGGAGTGCACTAAATGAGCAGTTCTTC; CDR3aa: CAWSALNEQFF
d_gene: -; abundance: -; len: 16; v_gene: TRBV5-1; j_gene: TRBJ1-2; CDR3nt: TGCGCCAGCAGCTTGGAGGCTTCGCCAGATAACTATGGCTACACCTTC; CDR3aa: CASSLEASPDNYGYTF
d_gene: -; abundance: -; len: 15; v_gene: TRBV4-1; j_gene: TRBJ2-1; CDR3nt: TGCGCCAGCAGCCAACCCGCTAAGTTATCCCGGGAGCAGTTCTTC; CDR3aa: CASSQPAKLSREQFF
d_gene: -; abundance: -; len: 14; v_gene: TRBV30; j_gene: TRBJ1-1; CDR3nt: TGTGCCTGGAGTCTCGTCCGGGGGAACACTGAAGCTTTCTTT; CDR3aa: CAWSLVRGNTEAFF
d_gene: -; abundance: -; len: 18; v_gene: TRBV25-1; j_gene: TRBJ2-1; CDR3nt: TGTGCCAGCAGTGGTCCGGGAGCGCAACTGGGATCCTACAATGAGCAGTTCTTC; CDR3aa: CASSGPGAQLGSYNEQFF
d_gene: -; abundance: -; len: 12; v_gene: TRBV19; j_gene: TRBJ2-7; CDR3nt: TGTGCCAGTAGTAGCGAATTATACGAGCAGTACTTC; CDR3aa: CASSSELYEQYF